This T cell receptor beta chain was identified during a study of blood T cell repertoires in COVID-19. This CDR3 spans 12 amino acids. CDR1 and CDR2 from the germline V gene are SEHNR and FQNEAQ (reference sequence). Original handling: Estimation of nucleated cell counts relied on the amplification of reference gene primers. TCRdb's copy holds only in-frame clones and misses some; the assay was immunoSEQ multiplex PCR. V, J and clone size reflect that table, while D and trimming were determined from the DNA. The sample includes under 250,000 clones, roughly 80% of them seen just once. J is TRBJ2-1 and V is TRBV7-9; 10 bases are a match to TRBD2. The sequencing input was peripheral blood. The receptor was isolated from a woman aged 18-30 years with acute or convalescent COVID-19. The DNA for the CDR3 is TGTGGACTAGCGGGCTCCTACAATGAGCAGTTCTTC. It specifies CGLAGSYNEQFF. The whole variable domain, filled in from reference TRBV7-9 and TRBJ2-1, reads DTGVSQNPRHKITKRGQNVTFRCDPISEHNRLYWYRQTLGQGPEFLTYFQNEAQLEKSRLLSDRFSAERPKGSFSTLEIQRTEQGDSAMYLCGLAGSYNEQFFGPGTRLTVL.